Each of the 2 T cell receptor beta chains below was sequenced from the same sample in a study of somatic mutations in cytotoxic T cells in rheumatoid arthritis. TCRdb keeps only in-frame clones here, not all; method: immunoSEQ multiplex PCR. The table records about 19,000 clones, approximately 80% of them present only once. The sequencing sample was made of CD8+ T cells sorted from blood. The receptors stem from an adult with rheumatoid arthritis.

The table lists this clone with a few counts. The chain has TRBV25-1 and TRBJ2-1; D may be TRBD2 (5 bases). V lost 3 bases to trimming and J lost 15 bases, with 15 bases between them. The germline gives CDR1 MGHDK, CDR2 SYGVNS. This CDR3 has 12 residues. CDR3 region: CASSETRVPRFF. The CDR3 nucleotides read TGTGCCAGCAGTGAGACGCGGGTCCCCAGGTTCTTC.

V is TRBV7-2 and J is TRBJ2-7, with D hard to call. V lost 1 base to trimming and J lost 2 bases, with 6 bases between them. CDR3 length: 13 residues. Germline loops: CDR1 SGHTA, CDR2 FQGNSA. The CDR3 region is CASSLDSPYEQYF. The DNA of the CDR3 is TGTGCCAGCAGCTTAGACAGCCCCTACGAGCAGTACTTC.